These 28 T cell receptor beta chains came from one sample sequenced in a study of quantifying T cell responses using KT2 cells. About the study: Reverse transcription used primers in the TCR alpha and beta constant regions.

An oligo carrying a UMI was ligated to the cDNA 3' end. First-round PCR used roughly 4 cycles and beta primers RC1.1 and RC1.2 covering TRBC1 and TRBC2. From the UMI-ligation and nested PCR reads, TCRdb called clonotypes with MiXCR, one entry per CDR3 protein. The sample comprises tens of thousands of distinct CDR3 sequences, 9.5% to 13% of which are singletons, and more than 9% rests with the top ten. Sequencing used PBMCs spiked with cells of the T cell clone KT2. All receptors come from a human donor.

CDR3 bases: TGCAGTGTGCGCCCGGCGGACTACGAGCAGTACTTC. This sequence encodes CSVRPADYEQYF. The chain combines TRBV20-1 with TRBJ2-7; D remains unclear. Trimming stripped 7 bases from V and 3 bases from J, with 13 bases between. Germline V gives CDR1 DFQATT, CDR2 SNEGSKA (reference sequence). The CDR3 extends over 12 amino acids.

This clonotype was seen only a few times. The gene calls are TRBV3-1 and TRBJ2-1; D unclear. Germline loops: CDR1 LGHDT, CDR2 YNNKEL (reference sequence). V gave up 3 bases and J gave up 9 bases, with 6 bases separating them. The CDR3 consists of 11 residues. CDR3 amino acids: CASSQDTEQFF. CDR3 nucleotide sequence: TGTGCCAGCAGCCAGGATACTGAGCAGTTCTTC.

This clonotype was observed a handful of times. The chain joins TRBV25-1 to TRBJ1-3, with 11 nucleotides matching TRBD1. The CDR3 extends over 13 amino acids. V dropped 8 bases and J dropped 7; count of bases not matched to a gene: 4. Germline CDR1 reads MGHDK; CDR2 reads SYGVNS. The CDR3 sequence: CASLDRGRNTIYF. The DNA for the CDR3 is TGTGCCAGCTTGGACAGGGGGCGGAACACCATATATTTT.

V and J are TRBV19 and TRBJ2-1, with a weak D call TRBD2 (5 bases). CDR3 length: 15 amino acids. Germline CDR1 and CDR2: LNHDA and SQIVND (reference sequence). The CDR3, as DNA: TGTGCGACCCTTGCCCCGTCTAGCACGGACAATGAGCAGTTCTTC. Protein: CATLAPSSTDNEQFF.

The V and J genes are TRBV29-1 and TRBJ1-2; D is perhaps TRBD1 (5 bases). V was pared by 4 bases and J by 2 bases, with 11 bases between. Germline V CDR1 and CDR2: SQVTM, ANQGSEA. The CDR3 contains 13 residues. The CDR3 DNA reads TGCAGCGTTGCGCCCGGGGGAAACTATGGCTACACCTTC. It translates to CSVAPGGNYGYTF. Full variable domain (missing parts from reference TRBV29-1 and TRBJ1-2): SAVISQKPSRDICQRGTSLTIQCQVDSQVTMMFWYRQQPGQSLTLIATANQGSEATYESGFVIDKFPISRPNLTFSTLTVSNMSPEDSSIYLCSVAPGGNYGYTFGSGTRLTVV.

This clonotype showed up many times. The DNA of the CDR3 is TGCAGTGCTAGAGATCAGGGGCCCGAGACCCAGTACTTC. Its translation is CSARDQGPETQYF. This rearrangement joins TRBV20-1 to TRBJ2-5, with D possibly being TRBD1 (6 bases). Germline values: CDR1 DFQATT, CDR2 SNEGSKA (reference sequence). V was cut by 0 bases and J by 5 bases, with 10 bases left in between. The CDR3 consists of 13 residues.

This clonotype was detected a few times. The chain combines TRBV29-1 with TRBJ1-2, with 7 bases matching TRBD1. The germline V gene encodes CDR1 SQVTM and CDR2 ANQGSEA. Losses at the gene ends were 3 bases for V and 4 bases for J; bases not matched to a gene: 2. The CDR3 length is 12 residues. The CDR3 coding sequence is TGCAGCGTTGAGAAGGGGGCCTATGGCTACACCTTC. Encoded protein: CSVEKGAYGYTF.

The chain joins TRBV10-3 to TRBJ2-7; 8 nucleotides match TRBD1. This CDR3 has 12 residues. J was trimmed by 9 bases and V by 5 bases; bases with no gene match: 6. Germline V gene sequence: CDR1 ENHRY, CDR2 SYGVKD. CDR3 region: CAISTPGTGQYF. CDR3 nucleotides: TGTGCCATCAGTACACCAGGGACAGGGCAGTACTTC.

The chain carries TRBV3-1 and TRBJ1-1, with D unclear. CDR1 LGHDT and CDR2 YNNKEL come from the germline V gene (reference sequence). V lost 1 base, J lost 0 bases, and 9 bases lay in between. The CDR3 runs to 15 residues. For the CDR3, the DNA is TGTGCCAGCAGCCAAGTCTGGCAGTTGAACACTGAAGCTTTCTTT. This sequence encodes CASSQVWQLNTEAFF.

In its sample, this clonotype was seen many times. The gene calls are TRBV20-1 and TRBJ2-1, with no clear D. The CDR3 totals 12 residues. The germline CDR1 and CDR2 sequences are DFQATT and SNEGSKA (reference sequence). Trimming left V 3 bases short and J 7 bases short, with 10 bases between. The CDR3 sequence: CSASVVGNEQFF. CDR3 bases: TGCAGTGCTAGCGTTGTAGGTAATGAGCAGTTCTTC.

The V and J genes are TRBV11-2 and TRBJ2-3; TRBD1 aligns across 7 bases. Germline assignment: CDR1 SGHAT and CDR2 FQNNGV. V shed 5 bases, J shed 10 bases, and the junction held 6 bases outside the gene matches. The CDR3 length is 12 residues. CDR3 region: CASSATGAAQYF. CDR3 nucleotides: TGTGCCAGCAGCGCAACAGGGGCTGCGCAGTATTTT.

A few counts support this clonotype. The chain joins TRBV14 to TRBJ2-3; 14 nucleotides line up with TRBD2. Looked up from germline, CDR1 is SGHDN and CDR2 is FVKESK. This CDR3 region has 16 residues. The J segment lost 6 bases and the V segment lost 4 bases, leaving 6 bases of the junction unmatched. CDR3 in DNA: TGTGCCAGCAGCCTGAGGACTAGCGGGAGGTCCGATACGCAGTATTTT. This encodes CASSLRTSGRSDTQYF.

This clonotype was seen repeatedly, ten times or more. The chain recombines TRBV12-5 with TRBJ2-1; D ambiguous. In germline, CDR1 is LGHNT, CDR2 FRNRAP. The ends were cut back, 2 bases at V and 14 bases at J, with 13 bases in the middle. This CDR3 spans 12 amino acids. The CDR3 coding sequence is TGTGCTAGTGGTTTGAGTCTGGGGTACGAGTTCTTC. Its protein product is CASGLSLGYEFF.

This clonotype was counted between two and nine times. This chain connects TRBV6-1 to TRBJ1-5; D unresolved. This CDR3 spans 16 amino acids. The V gene's germline CDR1 is MNHNS and CDR2 SASEGT. V was shortened by 2 bases and J by 0 bases, with 11 bases between the two germline ends. The CDR3 region has the DNA TGTGCCAGCAGTGAACATAACAGCTATAGCAATCAGCCCCAGCATTTT. Protein product: CASSEHNSYSNQPQHF.

The sample holds a few counts of this clonotype. The chain recombines TRBV6-2 or TRBV6-3 with TRBJ1-2; D is unresolved. CDR1 and CDR2 from the germline V gene are MNHEY and SVGEGT. This CDR3 has 15 amino acids. V lost 0 bases, J lost 0 bases, and 8 bases lay in between. CDR3 DNA sequence: TGTGCCAGCAGTTACTCGAATCATCCTAACTATGGCTACACCTTC. Translating gives CASSYSNHPNYGYTF.

This clonotype occurred a few times. V gene TRBV14 combines with J gene TRBJ2-2, with D hard to call. Germline V CDR1 and CDR2: SGHDN, FVKESK. The CDR3 loop spans 17 amino acids. V was clipped by 0 bases and J by 1 base, with 12 bases between them. CDR3 residues: CASSQDRRHLNTGELFF. The CDR3 DNA is TGTGCCAGCAGCCAAGATCGGAGACACCTGAACACCGGGGAGCTGTTTTTT.

This clonotype was picked up a small number of times. The J gene is TRBJ2-3, the V gene TRBV12-3 or TRBV12-4; possibly TRBD2 for D (6 bases). Deletions cut 8 bases from V and 0 bases from J, with 9 bases between. CDR3 size: 13 residues. This CDR3 reads CASAGPSTDTQYF. The CDR3 DNA reads TGTGCCAGCGCGGGGCCTAGCACAGATACGCAGTATTTT.

The J gene is TRBJ2-1, the V gene TRBV24-1, with D unclear. V lost 4 bases to trimming and J lost 5 bases, with 11 bases between them. The germline CDR1 and CDR2 sequences are KGHDR and SFDVKD. The CDR3 length is 14 residues. In nucleotides, the CDR3 is TGTGCCACCAGTGACAGGCGACGGAACAATGAGCAGTTCTTC. Its translation is CATSDRRRNNEQFF.

The chain joins TRBV6-1 to TRBJ2-1, with D possibly being TRBD1 (6 bases). Germline CDR1 reads MNHNS; CDR2 reads SASEGT. Trimming stripped 2 bases from V and 7 bases from J, with 15 bases between. The CDR3 has 15 residues. CDR3 bases: TGTGCCAGCAGTGAACGGGAAATACAGGGTAATGAGCAGTTCTTC. This encodes CASSEREIQGNEQFF.

A few counts support this clonotype. V usage is TRBV14 and J usage is TRBJ2-5, with 7 bases aligning to TRBD2. Germline loops: CDR1 SGHDN, CDR2 FVKESK. Trimming removed 1 base from V and 1 base from J; junction bases left unmatched: 12. The CDR3 has 18 amino acids. CDR3: CASSQGPKAGRVQETQYF. CDR3 DNA sequence: TGTGCCAGCAGCCAAGGCCCGAAGGCGGGGAGGGTCCAAGAGACCCAGTACTTC. The full variable domain, completed using reference TRBV14 and TRBJ2-5, is EAGVTQFPSHSVIEKGQTVTLRCDPISGHDNLYWYRRVMGKEIKFLLHFVKESKQDESGMPNNRFLAERTGGTYSTLKVQPAELEDSGVYFCASSQGPKAGRVQETQYFGPGTRLLVL.

The chain combines TRBV10-1 with TRBJ2-2; D unclear. V lost 8 bases to trimming and J lost 2 bases, with 12 bases between them. CDR3 size: 14 residues. Germline lookup yields CDR1 WNHNN and CDR2 SYGVQD (reference sequence). The CDR3 loop is CASSERSNTGELFF. As DNA, the CDR3 is TGCGCCAGCTCCGAACGCAGCAACACCGGGGAGCTGTTTTTT.

There are many counts of this clonotype. This chain links TRBV2 with TRBJ2-5, with D possibly being TRBD1 (6 bases). Germline V gives CDR1 SNHLY, CDR2 FYNNEI. V was clipped by 2 bases and J by 1 base, with 11 bases between them. CDR3 size: 15 residues. The CDR3 DNA sequence: TGTGCCAGCAGTGAAACAGGGATGGTCCAAGAGACCCAGTACTTC. Its translation: CASSETGMVQETQYF.

The chain links TRBV12-3 or TRBV12-4 to TRBJ1-4; D unresolved. The CDR3 sequence is 14 residues long. Trimming stripped 6 bases from V and 0 bases from J, with 8 bases between. CDR3 loop: CASSGFTTNEKLFF. DNA for the CDR3: TGTGCCAGCAGCGGATTTACAACTAATGAAAAACTGTTTTTT.

V and J are TRBV11-2 and TRBJ1-1; D call uncertain. Trimming removed 5 bases from V and 6 bases from J, with 13 bases in between. The V gene's germline CDR1 is SGHAT and CDR2 FQNNGV. The CDR3 extends over 13 amino acids. The CDR3 sequence is CASSPRTISEAFF. In DNA form, the CDR3 reads TGTGCCAGCAGCCCGAGGACTATTTCTGAAGCTTTCTTT.

The V gene is TRBV28, the J gene TRBJ1-2; 10 bases map to TRBD1. Germline V CDR1 and CDR2: MDHEN, SYDVKM. CDR3 length: 16 amino acids. Trimming cost V 4 bases and J 5 bases; bases outside gene matches: 10. CDR3: CASSSPGQGFYYGYTF. The CDR3 region has the DNA TGTGCCAGCAGTTCCCCGGGACAGGGGTTTTATTATGGCTACACCTTC.

This clonotype was recorded at least ten times. The chain joins TRBV29-1 to TRBJ2-6; D not certain. Germline V gene sequence: CDR1 SQVTM, CDR2 ANQGSEA. With 5 bases removed from V and 0 bases from J, the gap between germline ends came to 11 bases. The CDR3 has 15 amino acids. The chain's CDR3 is CSVLFSPSGANVLTF. The CDR3 DNA sequence: TGCAGCGTTCTTTTCAGTCCCTCTGGGGCCAACGTCCTGACTTTC.

This clonotype has just a few counts. The genes are TRBV7-2 and TRBJ1-1; tentative D call: TRBD1 (5 bases). Trimming removed 5 bases from V and 3 bases from J, with 19 bases in between. This CDR3 has 16 residues. Germline loops: CDR1 SGHTA, CDR2 FQGNSA. The CDR3 DNA sequence: TGTGCCAGCAGCCCTGTTGGCGGCAGGGAATACACTGAAGCTTTCTTT. It codes for CASSPVGGREYTEAFF.

This clonotype was counted only a few times. The chain is built from TRBV20-1 and TRBJ1-6; 9 bases map to TRBD1. V lost 5 bases, J lost 7 bases, and 12 bases stayed unmatched. CDR1 is DFQATT, CDR2 SNEGSKA, per germline (reference sequence). This CDR3 is 16 amino acids long. The CDR3 loop is CSAGGTGGLKNSPLHF. The CDR3 DNA reads TGCAGTGCTGGGGGCACAGGGGGCCTGAAAAATTCACCCCTCCACTTT.